This T cell receptor (beta chain) was retrieved from a study of metastatic and nonmetastatic thyroid tumors. Study-level background: Repertoires from blood and tumor or nodule tissue of malignant and benign thyroid patients were compared.

Treatment of any kind had been given to no patient before thyroid surgery. This clone was seen more than once but under ten times. Its antigen is currently unknown. Study conclusions and caveats: In both blood and tumor samples, TCR beta diversity was reported significantly higher for malignant than benign nodules.

CDR1 MDHEN and CDR2 SYDVKM come from the germline V gene. V lost 9 bases and J lost 2, with 20 bases in between. The CDR3 runs 15 residues. Per the original data handling: A papillary thyroid cancer distant-metastasis classifier was built from CDR3 differences across clinicopathological groups. Using MiXCR, TCRdb re-called clones from the PCR reads. The V and J calls and clone size come from TCRdb's table, not from the authors' own analysis. The sample yields about 92,000 clones, 14% to 15% seen once. The TCR was taken from a female donor with papillary thyroid cancer or a benign thyroid nodule (not recorded which). Some clones in this sample may be carry-over from other donors' samples. The V gene is TRBV28, the J gene TRBJ2-7; D possibly uses TRBD1 or TRBD2 (5 bases each). The specimen sequenced was blood. The CDR3 nucleotides read TGTGCCAGTCTTCGTGTTGGGGGAAAGGCCTACGAGCAGTACTTC. It specifies CASLRVGGKAYEQYF.